The T cell receptor (beta chain) described here comes from a study of T cells in localized non-small cell lung cancer. This clone showed up just a few times. The method was immunoSEQ multiplex PCR; TCRdb's version includes in-frame clones alone and lacks a portion of them. The repertoire has about 1,600 clones, roughly a quarter of them found once; the top ten carry over 20%. The V end was cut by 8 bases, the J end by 4 bases, with 11 bases between. The length of the CDR3 is 12 residues. CDR1 MNHGY and CDR2 SAAAGT come from the germline V gene. Lung adjacent to the tumor, free of atypia, was sampled at least 2 cm from its margin.

The receptor was derived from a male donor aged 60 or over with stage II lung adenocarcinoma. J is TRBJ1-1 and V is TRBV6-8; no reliable D call. Sample: normal lung tissue next to the tumor, taken before any cancer treatment. The CDR3 here is CASVSMGTEAFF. CDR3 sequence (DNA): TGTGCCAGCGTCTCGATGGGCACTGAAGCTTTCTTT.